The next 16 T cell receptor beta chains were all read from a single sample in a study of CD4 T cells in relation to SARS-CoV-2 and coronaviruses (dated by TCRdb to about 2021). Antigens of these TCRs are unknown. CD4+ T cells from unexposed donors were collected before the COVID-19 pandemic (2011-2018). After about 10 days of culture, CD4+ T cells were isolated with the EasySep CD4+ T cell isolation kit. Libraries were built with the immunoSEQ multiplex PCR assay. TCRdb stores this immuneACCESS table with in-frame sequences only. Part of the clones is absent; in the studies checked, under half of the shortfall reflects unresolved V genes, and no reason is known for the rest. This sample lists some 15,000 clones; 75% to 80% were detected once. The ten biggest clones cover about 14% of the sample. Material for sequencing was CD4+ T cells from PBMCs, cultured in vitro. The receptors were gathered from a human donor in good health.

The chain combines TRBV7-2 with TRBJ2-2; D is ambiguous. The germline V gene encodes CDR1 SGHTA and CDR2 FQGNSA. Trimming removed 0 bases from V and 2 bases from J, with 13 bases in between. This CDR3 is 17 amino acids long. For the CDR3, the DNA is TGTGCCAGCAGCTTAGCGACTTTTAGGTTAAACACCGGGGAGCTGTTTTTT. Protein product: CASSLATFRLNTGELFF.

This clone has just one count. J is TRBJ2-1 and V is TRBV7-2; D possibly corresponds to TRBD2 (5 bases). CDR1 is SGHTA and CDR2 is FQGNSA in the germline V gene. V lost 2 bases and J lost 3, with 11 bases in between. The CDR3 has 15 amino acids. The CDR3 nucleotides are TGTGCCAGCAGCTTAATCGAGGGCCGCTACAATGAGCAGTTCTTC. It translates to CASSLIEGRYNEQFF. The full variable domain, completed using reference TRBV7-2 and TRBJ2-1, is GAGVSQSPSNKVTEKGKDVELRCDPISGHTALYWYRQSLGQGLEFLIYFQGNSAPDKSGLPSDRFSAERTGGSVSTLTIQRTQQEDSAVYLCASSLIEGRYNEQFFGPGTRLTVL.

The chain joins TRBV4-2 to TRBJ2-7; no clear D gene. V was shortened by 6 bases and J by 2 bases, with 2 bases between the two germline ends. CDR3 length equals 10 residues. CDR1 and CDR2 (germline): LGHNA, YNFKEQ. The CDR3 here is CASSPYEQYF. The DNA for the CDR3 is TGTGCCAGCAGTCCCTACGAGCAGTACTTC.

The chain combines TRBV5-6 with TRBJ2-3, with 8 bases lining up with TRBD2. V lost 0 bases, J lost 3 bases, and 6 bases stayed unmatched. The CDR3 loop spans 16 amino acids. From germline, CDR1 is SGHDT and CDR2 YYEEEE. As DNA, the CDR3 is TGTGCCAGCAGCTTGGGTTTGGGACTAGAGACAGATACGCAGTATTTT. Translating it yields CASSLGLGLETDTQYF.

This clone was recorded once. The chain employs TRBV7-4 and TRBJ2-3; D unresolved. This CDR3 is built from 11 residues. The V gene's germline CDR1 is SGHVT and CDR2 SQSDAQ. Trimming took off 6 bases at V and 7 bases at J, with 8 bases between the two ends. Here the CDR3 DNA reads TGTGCCAGCAGTCGCCCCAATACGCAGTATTTT. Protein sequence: CASSRPNTQYF. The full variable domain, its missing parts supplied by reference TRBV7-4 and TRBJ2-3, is GAGVSQSPRYKVAKRGRDVALRCDSISGHVTLYWYRQTLGQGSEVLTYSQSDAQRDKSGRPSGRFSAERPERSVSTLKIQRTEQGDSAVYLCASSRPNTQYFGPGTRLTVL.

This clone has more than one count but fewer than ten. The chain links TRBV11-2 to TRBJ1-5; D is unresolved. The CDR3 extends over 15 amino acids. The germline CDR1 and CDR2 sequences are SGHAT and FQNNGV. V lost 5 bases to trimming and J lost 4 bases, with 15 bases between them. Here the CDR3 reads CASSAGGQFNQPQHF. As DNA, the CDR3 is TGTGCCAGCAGCGCCGGAGGCCAGTTTAATCAGCCCCAGCATTTT.

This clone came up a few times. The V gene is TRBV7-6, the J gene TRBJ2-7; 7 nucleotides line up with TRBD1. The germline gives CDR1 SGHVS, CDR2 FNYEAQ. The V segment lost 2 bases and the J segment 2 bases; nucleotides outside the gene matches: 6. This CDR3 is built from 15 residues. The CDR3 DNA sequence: TGTGCCAGCAGCTTAAACCAGGGGGTCACCTACGAGCAGTACTTC. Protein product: CASSLNQGVTYEQYF.

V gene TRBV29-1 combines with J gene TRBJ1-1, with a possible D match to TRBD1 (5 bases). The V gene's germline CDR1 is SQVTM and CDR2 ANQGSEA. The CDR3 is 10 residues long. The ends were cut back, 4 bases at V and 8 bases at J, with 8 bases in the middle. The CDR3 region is CSVARAEAFF. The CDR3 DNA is TGCAGCGTTGCCAGGGCAGAAGCTTTCTTT.

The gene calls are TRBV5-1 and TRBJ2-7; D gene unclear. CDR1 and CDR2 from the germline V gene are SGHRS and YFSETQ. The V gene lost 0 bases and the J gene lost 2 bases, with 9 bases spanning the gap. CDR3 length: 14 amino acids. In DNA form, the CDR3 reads TGCGCCAGCAGCTTGGAGGCACGTACCTACGAGCAGTACTTC. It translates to CASSLEARTYEQYF.

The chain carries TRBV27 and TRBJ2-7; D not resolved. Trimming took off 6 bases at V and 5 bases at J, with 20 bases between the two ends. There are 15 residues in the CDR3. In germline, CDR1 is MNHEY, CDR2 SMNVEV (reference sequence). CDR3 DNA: TGTGCCAGCAGCCCTCGCCCGTGGGGTTGGAACGAGCAGTACTTC. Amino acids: CASSPRPWGWNEQYF.

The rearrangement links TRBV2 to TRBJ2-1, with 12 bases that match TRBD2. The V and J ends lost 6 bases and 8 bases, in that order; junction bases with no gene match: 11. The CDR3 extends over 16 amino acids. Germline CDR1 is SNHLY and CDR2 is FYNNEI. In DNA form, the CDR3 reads TGTGCCAGCAGCCTTCGGACTAGCGGGATAAGGGATGAGCAGTTCTTC. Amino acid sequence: CASSLRTSGIRDEQFF.

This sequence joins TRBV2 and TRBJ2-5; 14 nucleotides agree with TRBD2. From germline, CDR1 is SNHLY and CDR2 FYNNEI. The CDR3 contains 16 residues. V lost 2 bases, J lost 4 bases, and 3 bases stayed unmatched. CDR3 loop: CASSEQGLAGVETQYF. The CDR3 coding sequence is TGTGCCAGCAGTGAACAGGGACTAGCGGGAGTAGAGACCCAGTACTTC.

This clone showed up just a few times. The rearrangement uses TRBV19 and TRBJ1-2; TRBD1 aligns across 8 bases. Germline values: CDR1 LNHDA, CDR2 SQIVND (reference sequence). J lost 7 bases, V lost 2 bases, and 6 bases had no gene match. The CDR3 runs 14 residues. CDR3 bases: TGTGCCAGTAGTATAACCAGGGGGCAGGGTGGCTACACCTTC. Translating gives CASSITRGQGGYTF. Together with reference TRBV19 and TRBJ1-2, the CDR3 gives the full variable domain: DGGITQSPKYLFRKEGQNVTLSCEQNLNHDAMYWYRQDPGQGLRLIYYSQIVNDFQKGDIAEGYSVSREKKESFPLTVTSAQKNPTAFYLCASSITRGQGGYTFGSGTRLTVV.

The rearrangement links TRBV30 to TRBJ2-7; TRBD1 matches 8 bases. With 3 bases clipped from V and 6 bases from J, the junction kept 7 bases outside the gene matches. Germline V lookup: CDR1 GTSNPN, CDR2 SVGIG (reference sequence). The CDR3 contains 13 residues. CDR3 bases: TGTGCCTGGAGCGGCCCGACAGGGGTCGAGCAGTACTTC. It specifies CAWSGPTGVEQYF.

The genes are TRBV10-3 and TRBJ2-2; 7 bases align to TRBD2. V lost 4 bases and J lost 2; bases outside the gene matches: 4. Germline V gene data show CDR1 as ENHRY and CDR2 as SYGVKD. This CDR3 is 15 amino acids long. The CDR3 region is CAISGGTTNTGELFF. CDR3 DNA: TGTGCCATCAGTGGGGGGACTACCAACACCGGGGAGCTGTTTTTT.

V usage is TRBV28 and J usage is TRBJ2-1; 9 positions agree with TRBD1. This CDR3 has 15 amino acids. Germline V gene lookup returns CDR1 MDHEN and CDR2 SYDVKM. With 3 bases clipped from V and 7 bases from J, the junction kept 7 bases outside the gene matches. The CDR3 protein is CASSLSGTGLNEQFF. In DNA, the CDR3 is TGTGCCAGCAGTTTGAGCGGGACAGGGTTGAATGAGCAGTTCTTC.